This entry is about one T cell receptor beta chain. Its antigen is still unknown. These data belong to a study of T cell responses to AZD1222 COVID-19 vaccine. General study findings and limits: All repertoire sampling was performed exclusively after the peak T cell response. Baseline serology detected seropositivity in only six AZD1222 recipients. The donors showed a predominance of white British ancestry and of females, with possible underestimation of clonal diversity.

Data came from immunoSEQ multiplex PCR; TCRdb stores just in-frame clones and leaves some out. The table has approximately 110,000 clones, roughly 84% seen once. V was clipped by 4 bases and J by 1 base, with 17 bases between them. The CDR3 runs to 16 residues. From germline, CDR1 is MGHRA and CDR2 YSYEKL. This chain joins TRBV4-1 and TRBJ2-7, with D uncertain. This receptor was obtained from an adult in good health. Sequences were derived from peripheral blood, sampled on day 0 of AZD1222 vaccination. CDR3 coding DNA: TGCGCCAGCAGCCCTTGGGCCACTACCCAATCCTACGAGCAGTACTTC. Translated, it gives CASSPWATTQSYEQYF.